The 28 T cell receptor beta chains below were found in one sample sequenced in a study of blood T cell repertoires in COVID-19 (dated by TCRdb to the early 2020s). The library was generated by the immunoSEQ multiplex PCR assay. Held by TCRdb, this immuneACCESS table contains in-frame sequences only and omits some clones. Under half of the omission traces to an unresolved V gene where checked; the cause of the rest is unknown. Within this sample are some 270,000 clones, with approximately 89% of them counted one time only. Around 4.6% of the sample comes from the top ten. Source material: peripheral blood. Receptors originate from a woman aged 35 to 49 who had recovered from COVID-19.

The gene calls are TRBV13 and TRBJ2-7, with 12 bases fitting TRBD2. V lost 4 bases, J lost 6 bases, and 4 bases stayed unmatched. The CDR3 totals 14 residues. Germline V gene lookup returns CDR1 PRHDT and CDR2 FYEKMQ (reference sequence). The CDR3 bases are TGTGCCAGCAGCTCGGGACTAGCGGGCATCGAGCAGTACTTC. Translating gives CASSSGLAGIEQYF. Full variable domain (missing parts from reference TRBV13 and TRBJ2-7): AAGVIQSPRHLIKEKRETATLKCYPIPRHDTVYWYQQGPGQDPQFLISFYEKMQSDKGSIPDRFSAQQFSDYHSELNMSSLELGDSALYFCASSSGLAGIEQYFGPGTRLTVT.

The chain employs TRBV28 and TRBJ1-1; no definite D call. This CDR3 is 13 amino acids long. V was pared by 5 bases and J by 3 bases, with 10 bases between. The V gene's germline CDR1 is MDHEN and CDR2 SYDVKM. CDR3 sequence (DNA): TGTGCCAGCAGTCTCCGAGAGGACACTGAAGCTTTCTTT. Protein: CASSLREDTEAFF.

The genes are TRBV5-1 and TRBJ2-7; a possible D gene is TRBD2 (5 bases). The CDR3 extends over 15 amino acids. With 4 bases removed from V and 2 bases from J, the gap between germline ends came to 16 bases. Germline CDR1 and CDR2: SGHRS and YFSETQ. The CDR3 sequence is CASSDGNPVPYEQYV. In nucleotides, the CDR3 is TGCGCCAGCAGCGACGGGAACCCCGTACCCTACGAGCAGTACGTC.

Regarding this clone: At one boundary the junction diverges from the germline segment, which might be a read error. The chain links TRBV7-9 to TRBJ2-7; unclear D gene. CDR3 length: 15 residues. In germline, CDR1 is SEHNR, CDR2 FQNEAQ (reference sequence). The CDR3 DNA reads as TGTGCCAGCACCAGTGCGGTTGAAATTTCCTACGAGCAGTGCTTC. This encodes CASTSAVEISYEQCF. Complete variable domain (other parts from reference TRBV7-9 and TRBJ2-7): DTGVSQNPRHKITKRGQNVTFRCDPISEHNRLYWYRQTLGQGPEFLTYFQNEAQLEKSRLLSDRFSAERPKGSFSTLEIQRTEQGDSAMYLCASTSAVEISYEQCFGPGTRLTVT.

This chain uses TRBV6-5 with TRBJ2-7, with TRBD2 matching 7 bases. The V gene end was trimmed by 6 bases and the J gene end by 2 bases; junction bases not matched to a gene: 7. Germline CDR1 is MNHEY and CDR2 is SVGAGI. The CDR3 extends over 14 amino acids. The CDR3, as DNA: TGTGCCAGCAGACCGGGACTACCGACCTACGAGCAGTACTTC. Protein sequence: CASRPGLPTYEQYF.

The chain links TRBV19 to TRBJ1-1, with D maybe TRBD1 (6 bases). The germline V gene encodes CDR1 LNHDA and CDR2 SQIVND (reference sequence). The germline V and J ends were trimmed by 6 bases and 5 bases, with 16 bases remaining between them. This CDR3 region has 14 residues. The DNA of the CDR3 is TGTGCCAGTAGCAGAACCCAGGGGTCGACTGAAGCTTTCTTT. Residues: CASSRTQGSTEAFF.

The chain couples TRBV2 to TRBJ2-2; 8 bases match TRBD2. V was clipped by 4 bases and J by 0 bases; unmatched bases: 7. Looked up from germline, CDR1 is SNHLY and CDR2 is FYNNEI. This CDR3 comprises 17 residues. CDR3 DNA: TGTGCCAGCAGTGCCCTCCCGGGGGGGGCGAACACCGGGGAGCTGTTTTTT. As protein: CASSALPGGANTGELFF.

This clone was detected once. This sequence joins TRBV18 and TRBJ2-2, with TRBD1 identical over 7 bases. V lost 3 bases to trimming and J lost 3 bases; unmatched junction nucleotides: 1. Germline V gene data show CDR1 as KGHSH and CDR2 as LQKENI. The CDR3 length is 14 residues. CDR3 DNA sequence: TGTGCCAGCTCACCCGGGACAGACACCGGGGAGCTGTTTTTT. Amino acids: CASSPGTDTGELFF.

This CDR3 reads CASSWGHPSGNTIYF. Here the CDR3 DNA reads TGTGCCAGCAGCTGGGGACACCCCTCTGGAAACACCATATATTTT. The chain recombines TRBV7-9 with TRBJ1-3; D may be TRBD1 (6 bases). Trimming took 4 bases from V and 0 from J, leaving 10 bases between them. The CDR3 covers 15 residues. CDR1 and CDR2 (germline): SEHNR, FQNEAQ (reference sequence). The full variable domain, in which reference TRBV7-9 and TRBJ1-3 provide the parts outside the CDR3, is DTGVSQNPRHKITKRGQNVTFRCDPISEHNRLYWYRQTLGQGPEFLTYFQNEAQLEKSRLLSDRFSAERPKGSFSTLEIQRTEQGDSAMYLCASSWGHPSGNTIYFGEGSWLTVV.

The chain couples TRBV28 to TRBJ1-1, with TRBD1 as a possible D gene (5 bases). The CDR3 spans 15 residues. Germline CDR1 reads MDHEN; CDR2 reads SYDVKM. The V end lost 6 bases, the J end lost 1 base, and 15 bases lay between the germline ends. Written as DNA, the CDR3 is TGTGCCAGCAGCTCTTCCGACAGCAGGAACACTGAAGCTTTCTTT. Translation: CASSSSDSRNTEAFF.

The chain has TRBV18 and TRBJ1-1; D may be TRBD1 (6 bases). Trimming removed 2 bases at V and 4 bases at J, with 11 bases between. This CDR3 has 14 residues. CDR1 is KGHSH and CDR2 is LQKENI in the germline V gene. The CDR3 DNA reads as TGTGCCAGCTCACCAGCGGGGGCCGGCACTGAAGCTTTCTTT. This codes for CASSPAGAGTEAFF.

J is TRBJ1-6 and V is TRBV18; the match to TRBD1 covers 7 bases. The V segment lost 1 base and the J segment 6 bases; nucleotides outside the gene matches: 3. This CDR3 region has 15 residues. Germline loops: CDR1 KGHSH, CDR2 LQKENI. CDR3 coding DNA: TGTGCCAGCTCACCACAGAGACAGGGTAATTCACCCCTCCACTTT. The encoded protein is CASSPQRQGNSPLHF. Complete variable domain (other parts from reference TRBV18 and TRBJ1-6): NAGVMQNPRHLVRRRGQEARLRCSPMKGHSHVYWYRQLPEEGLKFMVYLQKENIIDESGMPKERFSAEFPKEGPSILRIQQVVRGDSAAYFCASSPQRQGNSPLHFGNGTRLTVT.

V is TRBV7-8 and J is TRBJ1-3, with D hard to call. Trimming removed 2 bases from V and 0 bases from J, with 14 bases in between. Germline V gene sequence: CDR1 SGHVS, CDR2 FQNEAQ. The CDR3 runs 17 residues. The DNA of the CDR3 is TGTGCCAGCAGCTTACGGATGCCTTCTAGCTCTGGAAACACCATATATTTT. It yields the protein CASSLRMPSSSGNTIYF.

The chain joins TRBV5-4 to TRBJ1-1; D is unclear. There are 14 residues in the CDR3. V lost 4 bases, J lost 4 bases, and 14 bases lay in between. Germline CDR1 is SGHNT and CDR2 is YYREEE (reference sequence). DNA for the CDR3: TGTGCCAGCAGCCCAAATACAGCTCTCACTGAAGCTTTCTTT. Its protein is CASSPNTALTEAFF.

The chain combines TRBV6-1 with TRBJ2-2, with D perhaps TRBD2 (6 bases). This CDR3 is 15 amino acids long. The V end was cut by 3 bases, the J end by 5 bases, with 13 bases between. Germline CDR1 and CDR2: MNHNS and SASEGT. CDR3 residues: CASSDLGRLTGELFF. CDR3 coding DNA: TGTGCCAGCAGTGATCTGGGGAGGCTTACCGGGGAGCTGTTTTTT.

The sample holds one count of this clone. J is TRBJ2-3 and V is TRBV14; D call uncertain. V gave up 4 bases and J gave up 6 bases, with 8 bases separating them. Germline lookup yields CDR1 SGHDN and CDR2 FVKESK. The CDR3 contains 12 residues. This CDR3 reads CASSLLEDTQYF. The CDR3 DNA reads as TGTGCCAGCAGCCTCCTCGAGGATACGCAGTATTTT.

This clone was picked up one time. V usage is TRBV11-3 and J usage is TRBJ2-3; 8 bases match TRBD2. The CDR3 covers 16 residues. Per the germline V gene, CDR1 is SGHNT and CDR2 is YENEEA. V shed 5 bases and J 1 base; nucleotides not matched to a gene: 8. The CDR3 region is CASSKRWREGTDTQYF. The CDR3 DNA reads as TGTGCCAGCAGCAAAAGGTGGCGGGAGGGCACAGATACGCAGTATTTT.

The V call is TRBV4-1, the J call TRBJ2-7; D is perhaps TRBD1 (5 bases). V shed 3 bases and J shed 4 bases, with 10 bases lying between them. Germline V CDR1 and CDR2: MGHRA, YSYEKL. The CDR3 contains 13 residues. The CDR3 nucleotides are TGCGCCAGCAGCCAGACAGCGTTTTACGAGCAGTACTTC. Translated: CASSQTAFYEQYF.

The chain joins TRBV19 to TRBJ1-5; D uncertain. V gave up 6 bases and J gave up 1 base, with 13 bases separating them. The germline V gene encodes CDR1 LNHDA and CDR2 SQIVND (reference sequence). The CDR3 loop spans 15 amino acids. Written as DNA, the CDR3 is TGTGCCAGTAGACCCGGCCCGGGGAGCAATCAGCCCCAGCATTTT. It translates to CASRPGPGSNQPQHF.

This clone was observed once. The chain employs TRBV2 and TRBJ1-3; TRBD1 is a possible D gene (6 bases). V was clipped by 7 bases and J by 0 bases, with 7 bases between them. From germline, CDR1 is SNHLY and CDR2 FYNNEI. CDR3 size: 13 residues. The CDR3 region is CASTGVSGNTIYF. DNA of the CDR3: TGTGCCAGCACAGGGGTCTCTGGAAACACCATATATTTT.

The rearrangement links TRBV2 to TRBJ1-4, with 12 bases matching TRBD1. The CDR3 contains 15 residues. Germline V gene sequence: CDR1 SNHLY, CDR2 FYNNEI. Trimming took 6 bases from V and 7 from J; bases not matched to a gene: 6. The CDR3 nucleotides read TGTGCCAGCAGACCGGGACAGGGGGCTCCTGAAAAACTGTTTTTT. It codes for CASRPGQGAPEKLFF.

The CDR3 reads CASSPGQGIGSNEKLFF. Written as DNA, the CDR3 is TGTGCCAGCTCACCTGGACAGGGGATTGGGTCTAATGAAAAACTGTTTTTT. V gene TRBV18 combines with J gene TRBJ1-4, with TRBD1 matching 9 bases. CDR1 is KGHSH, CDR2 LQKENI, per germline. Trimming at V came to 3 bases and at J to 3 bases, leaving 8 bases not matched to a gene. The CDR3 is 17 residues long.

The rearrangement joins TRBV4-2 to TRBJ2-5; D may be TRBD1 (5 bases). The germline V and J ends were trimmed by 5 bases and 5 bases, with 12 bases remaining between them. CDR3 length: 13 amino acids. Germline V lookup: CDR1 LGHNA, CDR2 YNFKEQ. CDR3 in amino acids: CASSLQVQETQYF. The CDR3 DNA follows: TGTGCCAGCAGCTTACAGGTTCAGGAGACCCAGTACTTC.

The genes are TRBV5-6 and TRBJ2-6; D unresolved. Germline CDR1 is SGHDT and CDR2 is YYEEEE. Trimming took off 0 bases at V and 1 base at J, with 17 bases between the two ends. The CDR3 is 19 residues long. The DNA of the CDR3 is TGTGCCAGCAGCTTGGTGGTTCGGTTTAAAGATTCTGGGGCCAACGTCCTGACTTTC. The encoded protein is CASSLVVRFKDSGANVLTF.

The chain couples TRBV2 to TRBJ2-5, with 7 bases fitting TRBD2. J was trimmed by 4 bases and V by 6 bases; bases with no gene match: 14. This CDR3 spans 16 amino acids. Looked up from germline, CDR1 is SNHLY and CDR2 is FYNNEI. The CDR3 bases are TGTGCCAGCAGGGGTCAGACTAGCTGGGTTGGAGAGACCCAGTACTTC. Encoded protein: CASRGQTSWVGETQYF.

J is TRBJ1-2 and V is TRBV24-1; D not resolved. Germline values: CDR1 KGHDR, CDR2 SFDVKD. V lost 5 bases, J lost 5 bases, and 14 bases lay in between. This CDR3 region has 14 residues. CDR3 sequence (DNA): TGTGCCACCAGTGGAGAGTCTCTTAGTTATGGCTACACCTTC. Translated, it gives CATSGESLSYGYTF.

This clone has only a few counts. The chain recombines TRBV3-1 (or the pseudogene TRBV3-2) with TRBJ2-7; TRBD2 agrees at 8 bases. CDR1 is LGHDT, CDR2 YNNKEL, per germline (reference sequence). CDR3 length: 16 residues. J gave up 1 base and V 0 bases, and 5 bases lay outside the gene matches. DNA for the CDR3: TGTGCCAGCAGCCAAGACCCCCCGGGGGGGTCCTACGAGCAGTACTTC. It translates to CASSQDPPGGSYEQYF.

The rearrangement joins TRBV29-1 to TRBJ2-3, with 15 bases lining up with TRBD2. Germline-derived CDR1 and CDR2 are SQVTM and ANQGSEA. This CDR3 has 16 amino acids. The V segment lost 1 base and the J segment 4 bases; nucleotides outside the gene matches: 3. The CDR3 loop is CSVEGTSGRAPDTQYF. CDR3 DNA sequence: TGCAGCGTTGAAGGGACTAGCGGGAGGGCCCCAGATACGCAGTATTTT.